This T cell receptor beta chain was sequenced during a study of T cell responses to AZD1222 COVID-19 vaccine. The repertoire was sequenced with immunoSEQ multiplex PCR; TCRdb's copy has only in-frame clones and lacks some. The profile shows around 220,000 clones, around 94% of them singletons. The CDR3 totals 13 residues. The V end was cut by 2 bases, the J end by 1 base, with 5 bases between. Germline lookup yields CDR1 LNHDA and CDR2 SQIVND (reference sequence). The sequenced sample was peripheral blood, obtained 28 days after the second dose of the MenACWY control vaccine. This receptor was obtained from an adult who received the MenACWY meningococcal vaccine as a control. This sequence joins TRBV19 and TRBJ1-1; no firm D call. In nucleotides, the CDR3 is TGTGCCAGTAGTATACGACAGAACACTGAAGCTTTCTTT. This encodes CASSIRQNTEAFF.